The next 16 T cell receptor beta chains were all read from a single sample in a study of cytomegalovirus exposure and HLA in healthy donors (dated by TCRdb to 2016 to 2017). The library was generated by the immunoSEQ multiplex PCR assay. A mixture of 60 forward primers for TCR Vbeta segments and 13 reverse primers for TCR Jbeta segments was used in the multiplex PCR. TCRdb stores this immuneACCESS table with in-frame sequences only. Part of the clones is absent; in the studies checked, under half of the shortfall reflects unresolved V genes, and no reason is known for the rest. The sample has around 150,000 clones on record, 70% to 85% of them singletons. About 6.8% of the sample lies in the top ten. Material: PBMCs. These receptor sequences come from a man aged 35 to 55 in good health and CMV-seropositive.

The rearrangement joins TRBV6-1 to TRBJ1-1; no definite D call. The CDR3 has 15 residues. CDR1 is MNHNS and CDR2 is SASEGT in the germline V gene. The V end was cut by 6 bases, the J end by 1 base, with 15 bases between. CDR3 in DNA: TGTGCCAGCAGCATAAGTGGGAGGGAGAACACTGAAGCTTTCTTT. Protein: CASSISGRENTEAFF.

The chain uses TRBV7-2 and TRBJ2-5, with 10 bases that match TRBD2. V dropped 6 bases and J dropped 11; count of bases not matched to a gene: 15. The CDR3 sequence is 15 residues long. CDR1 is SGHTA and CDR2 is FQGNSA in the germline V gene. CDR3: CASRKSGRASGEQYF. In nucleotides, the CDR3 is TGTGCCAGCAGAAAGAGCGGGAGGGCCTCAGGAGAGCAGTACTTC.

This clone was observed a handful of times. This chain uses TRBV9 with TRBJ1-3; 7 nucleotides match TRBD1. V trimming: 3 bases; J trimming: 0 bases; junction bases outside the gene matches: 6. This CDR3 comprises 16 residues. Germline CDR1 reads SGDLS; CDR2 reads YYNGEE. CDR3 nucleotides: TGTGCCAGCAGCGCGAGGGGGCTGAACTCTGGAAACACCATATATTTT. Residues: CASSARGLNSGNTIYF.

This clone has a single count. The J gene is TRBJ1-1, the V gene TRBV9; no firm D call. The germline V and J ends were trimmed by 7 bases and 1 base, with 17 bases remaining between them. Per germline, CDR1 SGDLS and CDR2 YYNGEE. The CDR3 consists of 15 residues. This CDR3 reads CASSGLRQRNTEAFF. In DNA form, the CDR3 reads TGTGCCAGCTCAGGACTCCGGCAGAGGAACACTGAAGCTTTCTTT.

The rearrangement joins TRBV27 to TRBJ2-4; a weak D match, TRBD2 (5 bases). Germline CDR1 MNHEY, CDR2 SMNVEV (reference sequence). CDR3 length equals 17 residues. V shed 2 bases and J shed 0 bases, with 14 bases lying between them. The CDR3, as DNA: TGTGCCAGCAGTTTAAGTAGGGAGCACTTAGCCAAAAACATTCAGTACTTC. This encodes CASSLSREHLAKNIQYF.

The CDR3 here is CASSQDFWTSPTNEQFF. DNA of the CDR3: TGTGCCAGCAGCCAAGATTTTTGGACTAGCCCCACCAATGAGCAGTTCTTC. The chain joins TRBV14 to TRBJ2-1, with 8 bases aligning to TRBD2. With 0 bases clipped from V and 6 bases from J, the junction kept 10 bases outside the gene matches. Germline V gene lookup returns CDR1 SGHDN and CDR2 FVKESK. The CDR3 extends over 17 amino acids. The full variable domain, its missing parts supplied by reference TRBV14 and TRBJ2-1, is EAGVTQFPSHSVIEKGQTVTLRCDPISGHDNLYWYRRVMGKEIKFLLHFVKESKQDESGMPNNRFLAERTGGTYSTLKVQPAELEDSGVYFCASSQDFWTSPTNEQFFGPGTRLTVL.

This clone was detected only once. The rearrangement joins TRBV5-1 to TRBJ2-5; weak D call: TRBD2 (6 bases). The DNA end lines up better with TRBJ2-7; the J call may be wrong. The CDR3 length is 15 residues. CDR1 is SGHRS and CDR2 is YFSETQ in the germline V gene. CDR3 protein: CASSPKSSGSYEQYF. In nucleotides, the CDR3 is TGCGCCAGCAGCCCCAAATCCAGCGGGTCCTACGAGCAGTACTTC.

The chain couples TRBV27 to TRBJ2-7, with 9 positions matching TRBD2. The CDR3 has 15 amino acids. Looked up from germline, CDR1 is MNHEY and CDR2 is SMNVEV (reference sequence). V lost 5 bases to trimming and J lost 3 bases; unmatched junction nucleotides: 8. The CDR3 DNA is TGTGCCAGCAGTACCCCGGCTAGCGGGGTCTACGAGCAGTACTTC. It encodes CASSTPASGVYEQYF.

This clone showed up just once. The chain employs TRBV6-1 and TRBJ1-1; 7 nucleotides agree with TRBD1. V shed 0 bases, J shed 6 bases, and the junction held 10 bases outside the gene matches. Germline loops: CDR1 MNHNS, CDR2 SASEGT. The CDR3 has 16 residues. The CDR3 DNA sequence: TGTGCCAGCAGTGAAGCCCGAGACCGTACAGGGGCTGAAGCTTTCTTT. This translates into CASSEARDRTGAEAFF.

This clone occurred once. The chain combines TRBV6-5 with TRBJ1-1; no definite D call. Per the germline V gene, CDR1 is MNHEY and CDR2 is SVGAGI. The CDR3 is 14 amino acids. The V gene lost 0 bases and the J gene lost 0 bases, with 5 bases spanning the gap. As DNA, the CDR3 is TGTGCCAGCAGTTACTCGTTAGTGAACACTGAAGCTTTCTTT. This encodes CASSYSLVNTEAFF.

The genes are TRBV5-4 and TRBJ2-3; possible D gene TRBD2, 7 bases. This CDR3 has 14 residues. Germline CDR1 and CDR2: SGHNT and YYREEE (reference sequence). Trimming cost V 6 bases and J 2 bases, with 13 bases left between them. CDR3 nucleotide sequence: TGTGCCAGCATGAGGGGGGGCCCCACAGATACGCAGTATTTT. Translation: CASMRGGPTDTQYF.

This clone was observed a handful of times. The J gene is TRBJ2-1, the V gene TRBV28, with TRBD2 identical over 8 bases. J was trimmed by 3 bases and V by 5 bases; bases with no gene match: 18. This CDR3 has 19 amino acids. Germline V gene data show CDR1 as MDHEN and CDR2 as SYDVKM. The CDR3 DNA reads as TGTGCCAGCAGTGCCTCAGGGTCCACTAGCGGACGTTTCTACAATGAGCAGTTCTTC. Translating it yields CASSASGSTSGRFYNEQFF. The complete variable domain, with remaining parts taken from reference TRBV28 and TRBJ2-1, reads DVKVTQSSRYLVKRTGEKVFLECVQDMDHENMFWYRQDPGLGLRLIYFSYDVKMKEKGDIPEGYSVSREKKERFSLILESASTNQTSMYLCASSASGSTSGRFYNEQFFGPGTRLTVL.

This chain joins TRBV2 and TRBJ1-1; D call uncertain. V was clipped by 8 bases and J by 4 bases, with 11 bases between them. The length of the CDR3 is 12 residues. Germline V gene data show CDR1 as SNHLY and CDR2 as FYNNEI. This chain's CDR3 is CASEAPSTEAFF. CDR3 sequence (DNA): TGTGCCAGCGAAGCGCCCTCCACTGAAGCTTTCTTT.

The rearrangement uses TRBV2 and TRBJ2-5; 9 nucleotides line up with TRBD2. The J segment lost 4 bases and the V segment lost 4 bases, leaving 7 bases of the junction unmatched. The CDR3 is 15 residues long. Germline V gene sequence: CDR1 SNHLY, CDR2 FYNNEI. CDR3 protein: CASSVGASGIETQYF. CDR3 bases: TGTGCCAGCAGTGTCGGGGCTAGCGGGATAGAGACCCAGTACTTC.

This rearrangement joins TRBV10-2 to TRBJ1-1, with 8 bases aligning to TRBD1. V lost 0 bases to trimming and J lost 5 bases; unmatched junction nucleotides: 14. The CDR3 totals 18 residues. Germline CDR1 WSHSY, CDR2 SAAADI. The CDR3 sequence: CASSESAAGGPTGTEAFF. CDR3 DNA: TGCGCCAGCAGTGAGTCTGCGGCAGGGGGCCCCACGGGAACTGAAGCTTTCTTT.

CDR3 loop: CASSRLPYEQYF. CDR3 in DNA: TGTGCCAGCAGCCGACTACCCTACGAGCAGTACTTC. The rearrangement uses TRBV5-5 and TRBJ2-7, with D possibly TRBD2 on 5 matching bases. CDR1 is SGHKS and CDR2 is YYEKEE in the germline V gene (reference sequence). V gave up 4 bases and J gave up 2 bases, with 7 bases separating them. CDR3 length: 12 residues.